The rows below give T cell receptor beta chains drawn from one sample of a study of T cell responses to AZD1222 COVID-19 vaccine. Generated by immunoSEQ multiplex PCR, the TCRdb table keeps only in-frame clones and is missing some. The data contain over 100,000 clones, roughly 90% of them seen just once; the ten biggest clones take up more than 3%. Material: peripheral blood, obtained on day 0 of AZD1222 vaccination. The receptors were sampled from an adult in good health. CDR3s include the opening cysteine and the closing phenylalanine or tryptophan. Fields, in order: clone size, J gene, CDR3 length, V gene, D gene, CDR3 DNA, CDR3 protein. A D gene is named only where the DNA matches it firmly. Size is stated for part of the rows, as once, few or many counts, or as a class when the clone is expanded.

. TRBJ2-2 15 TRBV25-1 . TGTGCCAGCAGTGGTCAACAGGGAAACACCGGGGAGCTGTTTTTT CASSGQQGNTGELFF
. TRBJ1-1 15 TRBV7-2 . TGTGCCAGCAGCTTAAGTGAGACCCTGAACACTGAAGCTTTCTTT CASSLSETLNTEAFF
. TRBJ1-6 15 TRBV5-1 TRBD1 TGCGCCAGCAGCAGTGGGGACAGGGGAAATTCACCCCTCCACTTT CASSSGDRGNSPLHF
. TRBJ1-2 16 TRBV7-8 . TGTGCCAGCAGCCCGGACCCGGGGCGCCCTAGGTATGGCTACACCTTC CASSPDPGRPRYGYTF
. TRBJ2-5 14 TRBV6-5 . TGTGCCAGCAGTTACACCCGGGGCTCCGAGACCCAGTACTTC CASSYTRGSETQYF
. TRBJ1-4 15 TRBV7-2 TRBD1 TGTGCCAGCTCGCGCGGGACAGGTTCCAATGAAAAACTGTTTTTT CASSRGTGSNEKLFF
. TRBJ2-1 20 TRBV5-1 TRBD1 TGCGCCAGCAGCTTGTTCGTTCATGCAACAGGGACAGGCTGGTTCAATGAGCAGTTCTTC CASSLFVHATGTGWFNEQFF
. TRBJ2-2 17 TRBV27 TRBD1 TGTGCCAGCAGGTTCTCATCGACAGGGGGAAACACCGGGGAGCTGTTTTTT CASRFSSTGGNTGELFF
once TRBJ1-2 11 TRBV10-3 . TGTGCCATCAGTGAGGGTTCGGGCTACACCTTC CAISEGSGYTF
. TRBJ2-5 14 TRBV7-3 . TGTGCCAGCAGCTTAAGAGCATACCAAGAGACCCAGTACTTC CASSLRAYQETQYF
. TRBJ1-6 14 TRBV19 . TGTGCCAGTACCCTCGAGGGCAGTAATTCACCCCTCCACTTT CASTLEGSNSPLHF
. TRBJ1-1 13 TRBV18 . TGTGCCAGCTCACCAGACACCCGGGCTGAAGCTTTCTTT CASSPDTRAEAFF
. TRBJ1-2 16 TRBV7-2 . TGTGCCAGCAGCTTAGCGTCCCCGGGGGCGCGCAATGGCTACACCTTC CASSLASPGARNGYTF
. TRBJ2-5 13 TRBV27 TRBD1 TGTGCCAGCCAGGGGGTTAATCAAGAGACCCAGTACTTC CASQGVNQETQYF
. TRBJ1-1 14 TRBV10-3 . TGTGCCATCAGTGTTTCTGGGGTGAACACTGAAGCTTTCTTT CAISVSGVNTEAFF
. TRBJ1-2 14 TRBV5-4 . TGTGCCAGCAGCTTGGAAAGGGGGATCTATGGCTACACCTTC CASSLERGIYGYTF
. TRBJ1-1 13 TRBV9 . TGTGCCAGCAGAGGGGAGCAACACACTGAAGCTTTCTTT CASRGEQHTEAFF
. TRBJ1-3 17 TRBV7-8 . TGTGCCAGCAGCAGGGGAGGACAGCTGAGCTCTGGAAACACCATATATTTT CASSRGGQLSSGNTIYF
. TRBJ2-4 14 TRBV6-6 . TGTGCCAGCGCGACGGGGGGCCTATCCCACATTCAGTACTTC CASATGGLSHIQYF
. TRBJ2-1 15 TRBV6-5 TRBD1 TGTGCCAGCACGCTAGGGGGCTTCTCCTACAATGAGCAGTTCTTC CASTLGGFSYNEQFF
. TRBJ1-2 14 TRBV5-6 . TGTGCCAGCAGCTTGAGAGGGACGGACTATGGCTACACCTTC CASSLRGTDYGYTF
. TRBJ1-5 12 TRBV2 . TGTGCCAGCAGTGAAGCAAGCCAGCCCCAGCATTTT CASSEASQPQHF
. TRBJ1-1 14 TRBV13 . TGTGCCAGCAGCTTAGGAAGAAAGGACACTGAAGCTTTCTTT CASSLGRKDTEAFF
. TRBJ1-2 15 TRBV5-8 . TGTGCCAGCAGCTTGATCAACGGACCTAACTATGGCTACACCTTC CASSLINGPNYGYTF
. TRBJ1-1 14 TRBV15 . TGTGCCACCAGCAGGCAGGGTGTGAACACTGAAGCTTTCTTT CATSRQGVNTEAFF
. TRBJ2-7 12 TRBV11-3 TRBD2 TGTGCCAGCAGCTTTAGCGGGCGAGAGCAGTACTTC CASSFSGREQYF
. TRBJ1-2 14 TRBV4-1 . TGCGCCAGCAGCCCCCGTCACCTAGCCTATGGCTACACCTTC CASSPRHLAYGYTF
. TRBJ1-1 14 TRBV18 . TGTGCCAGCTCAGTGTCGGGCAGGGGCACTGAAGCTTTCTTT CASSVSGRGTEAFF
. TRBJ2-7 13 TRBV10-1 TRBD1 TGCGCCAGCAGTTTCGGGACAGGATACGAGCAGTACTTC CASSFGTGYEQYF
. TRBJ1-1 14 TRBV6-5 TRBD1 TGTGCCAGCAGTTACTCGGGGGGACAGGACGAAGCTTTCTTT CASSYSGGQDEAFF
. TRBJ1-1 17 TRBV21-1 . TGTGCCAGCAGCTCCTGGGACGTACAGGTAGAGGAAACTGAAGCTTTCTTT CASSSWDVQVEETEAFF
. TRBJ2-7 15 TRBV7-6 TRBD2 TGTGCCAGCAGCTTAGTGGGGGAGGGCCGATACGAGCAGTACTTC CASSLVGEGRYEQYF
. TRBJ2-2 9 TRBV7-9 . TGTGCCAGCACGGACAGAGAGGAGTTT CASTDREEF
. TRBJ2-2 16 TRBV5-1 TRBD1 TGCGCCAGCAGCTTCCTACAGGGGGCCGGCACCGGGGAGCTGTTTTTT CASSFLQGAGTGELFF
. TRBJ1-3 16 TRBV20-1 . TGCAGTGCTAGTCCCCGTTCACCGCTCTCTGGAAACACCATATATTTT CSASPRSPLSGNTIYF
. TRBJ1-3 17 TRBV10-3 . TGTGCCATCAGTGAGTCGAGTCCGGGGCTCTCTGGAAACACCATATATTTT CAISESSPGLSGNTIYF
few TRBJ1-2 13 TRBV12-3/TRBV12-4 . TGTGCCAGCAGTTTCAGGGTAACCTATGGCTACACCTTC CASSFRVTYGYTF
. TRBJ1-4 14 TRBV10-3 . TGTGCCATCAGCCCCGGATCTGATCTCTCTAAACTGTTTTTT CAISPGSDLSKLFF